The 3 T cell receptor beta chains reported below all come from one sample, sequenced in a study of T-cell reconstitution after alpha-beta-depleted transplantation in children. The TCRbeta library incorporated unique molecular identifiers. TCRdb processed the PCR reads anew with MiXCR; each CDR3 protein has one entry. Among roughly 110,000 distinct CDR3 sequences listed, over 9% were seen once. This specimen consisted of PBMCs, obtained before TCRalphabeta/CD19-depleted stem cell transplant. These receptors were taken from a boy aged 2 to 9 with acute lymphoblastic leukemia, due to receive a stem cell transplant.

Many counts were recorded for this clonotype. The chain joins TRBV30 to TRBJ1-5, with D unclear. V lost 3 bases, J lost 0 bases, and 15 bases lay in between. Germline CDR1 and CDR2: GTSNPN and SVGIG (reference sequence). CDR3 length: 16 residues. The CDR3, as DNA: TGTGCCTGGAGCGAGGAGGGCCTTTATAGCAATCAGCCCCAGCATTTT. This gives the protein CAWSEEGLYSNQPQHF. The variable domain in full, completed from reference TRBV30 and TRBJ1-5, reads SQTIHQWPATLVQPVGSPLSLECTVEGTSNPNLYWYRQAAGRGLQLLFYSVGIGQISSEVPQNLSASRPQDRQFILSSKKLLLSDSGFYLCAWSEEGLYSNQPQHFGDGTRLSIL.

This clonotype has more than one count but fewer than ten. The chain carries TRBV5-1 and TRBJ2-3; D gene ambiguous. Germline V gene lookup returns CDR1 SGHRS and CDR2 YFSETQ. The CDR3 consists of 14 residues. Trimming took 3 bases from V and 0 from J, leaving 8 bases between them. CDR3: CASSYFTSTDTQYF. CDR3 nucleotides: TGCGCCAGCAGCTATTTTACCAGCACAGATACGCAGTATTTT.

This clonotype was observed many times. The chain uses TRBV5-1 and TRBJ1-1; D is unclear. Trimming took 3 bases from V and 4 from J, leaving 13 bases between them. Looked up from germline, CDR1 is SGHRS and CDR2 is YFSETQ. The CDR3 contains 14 residues. The CDR3 loop is CASSWGRQATEAFF. The CDR3 coding sequence is TGCGCCAGCAGCTGGGGAAGGCAGGCCACTGAAGCTTTCTTT.